The 15 T cell receptor beta chains given below trace back to one sample, sequenced in a study of T cells after posttransplantation cyclophosphamide. Libraries were prepared by immunoSEQ multiplex PCR; TCRdb keeps only in-frame clonotypes and omits some of them. This table has tens of thousands of clones, around 94% appearing once. Input material: PBMCs. The origin of the receptors is a woman in her forties or fifties in good health and a related stem cell transplant donor.

This clone has just a few counts. J is TRBJ2-5 and V is TRBV5-1, with 14 bases identical to TRBD2. Per germline, CDR1 SGHRS and CDR2 YFSETQ. V lost 4 bases, J lost 5 bases, and 7 bases stayed unmatched. This CDR3 has 16 amino acids. This CDR3 is CASSGGTSGSLETQYF. CDR3 coding DNA: TGCGCCAGCAGCGGGGGGACTAGCGGGAGCCTGGAGACCCAGTACTTC.

The rearrangement joins TRBV4-2 to TRBJ2-1; TRBD1 aligns across 8 bases. The ends lost 1 base at V and 9 bases at J; junction bases unmatched: 23. CDR1 and CDR2 (germline): LGHNA, YNFKEQ. The CDR3 has 20 amino acids. CDR3 sequence (DNA): TGTGCCAGCAGCCAAGGCCTTTCGGCCGACAGGGGACCAGGGCGCAGTGAGCAGTTCTTC. This gives the protein CASSQGLSADRGPGRSEQFF.

The chain combines TRBV11-3 with TRBJ2-1, with a possible D match to TRBD2 (5 bases). The length of the CDR3 is 18 residues. Germline-derived CDR1 and CDR2 are SGHNT and YENEEA. V was shortened by 1 base and J by 5 bases, with 21 bases between the two germline ends. CDR3 in amino acids: CASSLVRPRDLCDNEQFF. The DNA of the CDR3 is TGTGCCAGCAGCTTAGTTCGACCCCGGGATTTGTGTGACAATGAGCAGTTCTTC.

This sequence joins TRBV6-4 and TRBJ2-1, with TRBD2 matching 9 bases. Per germline, CDR1 MRHNA and CDR2 SNTAGT. With 6 bases clipped from V and 6 bases from J, the junction kept 9 bases outside the gene matches. There are 15 residues in the CDR3. The CDR3 reads CASSEAGGSGNEQFF. DNA for the CDR3: TGTGCCAGCAGCGAAGCGGGGGGTAGTGGCAATGAGCAGTTCTTC.

This sequence joins TRBV29-1 and TRBJ2-7, with 12 bases aligning to TRBD2. The CDR3 is made up of 16 amino acids. Germline loops: CDR1 SQVTM, CDR2 ANQGSEA. Trimming cost V 3 bases and J 2 bases; bases outside gene matches: 8. The CDR3 here is CSVEVGTSGPPYEQYF. As DNA, the CDR3 is TGCAGCGTTGAGGTGGGGACTAGCGGGCCCCCCTACGAGCAGTACTTC.

This chain connects TRBV18 to TRBJ2-3, with 8 bases matching TRBD1. The V and J ends lost 2 bases and 3 bases, in that order; junction bases with no gene match: 4. Germline CDR1 is KGHSH and CDR2 is LQKENI. This CDR3 has 15 residues. CDR3 sequence (DNA): TGTGCCAGCTCACCAGCAACAGGGGGGACAGATACGCAGTATTTT. Protein product: CASSPATGGTDTQYF.

The chain has TRBV28 and TRBJ1-5; D remains ambiguous. The CDR3 has 19 amino acids. Trimming took 7 bases from V and 2 from J, leaving 27 bases between them. Per the germline V gene, CDR1 is MDHEN and CDR2 is SYDVKM. CDR3 nucleotide sequence: TGTGCCAGCAAAATTGACGACCCGGGATTTGACCCGGGCAATCAGCCCCAGCATTTT. Its translation is CASKIDDPGFDPGNQPQHF.

This chain uses TRBV27 with TRBJ2-3; D gene unclear. Trimming cost V 3 bases and J 5 bases, with 24 bases left between them. This CDR3 has 18 residues. Germline V lookup: CDR1 MNHEY, CDR2 SMNVEV (reference sequence). CDR3 coding DNA: TGTGCCAGCAGTTTTTCCCAACCTCGACTCGATTTCATAGATACGCAGTATTTT. As protein: CASSFSQPRLDFIDTQYF.

This clone was seen only once. The V call is TRBV4-1, the J call TRBJ1-2, with TRBD1 matching over 9 bases. This CDR3 is built from 16 residues. Trimming cost V 0 bases and J 2 bases; bases outside gene matches: 4. Germline CDR1 and CDR2: MGHRA and YSYEKL. CDR3 protein: CASSQEGQGGNYGYTF. The CDR3 bases are TGCGCCAGCAGCCAAGAGGGACAGGGAGGCAACTATGGCTACACCTTC.

The CDR3 DNA reads as TGTGCCAGCAGTCCCTTTGACGAGGGCAATGAGCAGTTCTTC. This gives the protein CASSPFDEGNEQFF. The genes are TRBV5-6 and TRBJ2-1; possibly TRBD2 for D (5 bases). V was pared by 5 bases and J by 6 bases, with 15 bases between. CDR1 is SGHDT and CDR2 is YYEEEE in the germline V gene. CDR3 size: 14 residues. Full variable domain (missing parts from reference TRBV5-6 and TRBJ2-1): DAGVTQSPTHLIKTRGQQVTLRCSPKSGHDTVSWYQQALGQGPQFIFQYYEEEERQRGNFPDRFSGHQFPNYSSELNVNALLLGDSALYLCASSPFDEGNEQFFGPGTRLTVL.

This chain links TRBV13 with TRBJ2-5; tentatively, D is TRBD2 (7 bases). This CDR3 comprises 16 residues. The germline V gene has CDR1 PRHDT and CDR2 FYEKMQ (reference sequence). V lost 8 bases and J 0 bases, leaving 19 bases between the germline ends. CDR3 nucleotides: TGTGCCAGCTCAGAGGGGGGGGCACATTACCAAGAGACCCAGTACTTC. Translation: CASSEGGAHYQETQYF.

The gene calls are TRBV10-2 and TRBJ2-7; TRBD2 agrees at 8 bases. V was pared by 7 bases and J by 7 bases, with 15 bases of the junction left unmatched. The length of the CDR3 is 15 residues. Per germline, CDR1 WSHSY and CDR2 SAAADI. As DNA, the CDR3 is TGCGCCAGCACCCCCCGAGCGGGGGCAATGGGTGAGCAGTACTTC. Translated, it gives CASTPRAGAMGEQYF.

Points on this clone: At one end, the junction sequence differs from germline, possibly due to a read error. Distinct nucleotide sequences in the sample also encode this CDR3. V gene TRBV5-1 combines with J gene TRBJ1-6, with 8 bases matching TRBD1. The germline V gene encodes CDR1 SGHRS and CDR2 YFSETQ. The CDR3 contains 16 residues. The CDR3 DNA reads as TGCGCCAGCAGCCCCGGACAGGGCCGGGTAGATTCCCCCCTCCACTTT. Encoded protein: CASSPGQGRVDSPLHF. The full variable domain, with the rest looked up from reference TRBV5-1 and TRBJ1-6, is KAGVTQTPRYLIKTRGQQVTLSCSPISGHRSVSWYQQTPGQGLQFLFEYFSETQRNKGNFPGRFSGRQFSNSRSEMNVSTLELGDSALYLCASSPGQGRVDSPLHFGNGTRLTVT.

This clone was recorded only once. This chain connects TRBV19 to TRBJ1-2; D gene unclear. The germline CDR1 and CDR2 sequences are LNHDA and SQIVND (reference sequence). This CDR3 spans 15 amino acids. V dropped 1 base and J dropped 4 bases, with 13 bases sitting between them. The CDR3 is CASSIVFAETYGYTF. CDR3 nucleotide sequence: TGTGCCAGTAGTATAGTTTTTGCAGAAACCTATGGCTACACCTTC.

V gene TRBV10-1 combines with J gene TRBJ2-3; 11 bases are a match to TRBD2. With V trimmed by 3 bases and J by 5 bases, 4 bases remained unmatched. This CDR3 has 15 amino acids. Germline assignment: CDR1 WNHNN and CDR2 SYGVQD (reference sequence). The CDR3 DNA reads as TGCGCCAGCAGTGAACTAGCGGGAGAGGGAGATACGCAGTATTTT. Translation: CASSELAGEGDTQYF.